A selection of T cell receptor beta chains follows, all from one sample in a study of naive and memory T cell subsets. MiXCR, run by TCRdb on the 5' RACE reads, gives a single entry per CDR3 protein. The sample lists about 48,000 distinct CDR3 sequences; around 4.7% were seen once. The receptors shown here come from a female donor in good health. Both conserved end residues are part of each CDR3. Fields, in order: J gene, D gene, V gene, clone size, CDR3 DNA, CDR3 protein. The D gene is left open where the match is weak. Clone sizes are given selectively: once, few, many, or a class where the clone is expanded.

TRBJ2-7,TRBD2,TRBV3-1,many,TGTGCCAGCAGCCGACTTAGCGGGAGCGTGCTCACCTACGAGCAGTACTTC,CASSRLSGSVLTYEQYF
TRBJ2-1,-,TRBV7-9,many,TGTGCCAGCAGCCCGTGGAATGAGCAGTTCTTC,CASSPWNEQFF
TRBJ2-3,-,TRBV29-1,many,TGCAGCGTTGAAGCGTCAGGCAGGGGCACAGATACGCAGTATTTT,CSVEASGRGTDTQYF
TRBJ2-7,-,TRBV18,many,TGTGCCAGCTCACCACGGGAGCTGTCCTACGAGCAGTACTTC,CASSPRELSYEQYF
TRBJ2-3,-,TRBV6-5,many,TGTGCCAGCAGTTACGGGTGGACATCTCGACAGGATACGCAGTATTTT,CASSYGWTSRQDTQYF
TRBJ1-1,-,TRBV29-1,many,TGCAGCGTTGTCACCAGCACTGAAGCTTTCTTT,CSVVTSTEAFF
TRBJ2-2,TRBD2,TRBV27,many,TGTGCCAGCAGTTTCTCGGCGGGAGGCTATACCGGGGAGCTGTTTTTT,CASSFSAGGYTGELFF
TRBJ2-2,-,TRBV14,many,TGTGCCAGCAGCCAAGAAGGATCGGGGGTCGGTCTCACCGGGGAGCTGTTTTTT,CASSQEGSGVGLTGELFF
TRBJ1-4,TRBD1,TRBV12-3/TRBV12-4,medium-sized,TGTGCCAGCAGTTTAATCGGACAGGGAGGTGAAAAACTGTTTTTT,CASSLIGQGGEKLFF
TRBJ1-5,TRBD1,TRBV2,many,TGTGCCAGCATGCCTGGGACAGGAGGGCAGCCCCAGCATTTT,CASMPGTGGQPQHF
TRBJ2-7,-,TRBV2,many,TGTGCCAGCACGAGAGGGATTAGCAGCTACGAGCAGTACTTC,CASTRGISSYEQYF
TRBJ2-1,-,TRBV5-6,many,TGTGCCAGCAGCTCCGGGACTCCAAATGAGCAGTTCTTC,CASSSGTPNEQFF
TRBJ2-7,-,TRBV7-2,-,TGTGCCAGCAGCTTGGCGAGAACCTACGAGCAGTACTTC,CASSLARTYEQYF
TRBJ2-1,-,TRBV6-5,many,TGTGCCAGCAGTCCATTACAGGGTATCTACAATGAGCAGTTCTTC,CASSPLQGIYNEQFF
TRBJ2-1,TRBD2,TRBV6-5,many,TGTGCCAGCAGACCCGGGACTAGCGGGAATTTTTCCTACAATGAGCAGTTCTTC,CASRPGTSGNFSYNEQFF
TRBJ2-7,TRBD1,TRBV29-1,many,TGCAGCGTCGAAACAGGGGTGGCCTACGAGCAGTACTTC,CSVETGVAYEQYF
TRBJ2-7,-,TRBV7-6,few,TGTGCCAGCAGCTTGAGTCGAAGGGGAGTAGGGGACGAGCAGTACTTC,CASSLSRRGVGDEQYF
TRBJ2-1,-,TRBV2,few,TGTGCCAGCAGTTTCTCGAGGGAGCAGTTCTTC,CASSFSREQFF
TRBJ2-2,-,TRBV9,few,TGTGCCAGCAGCGTAGGCACAGCCGGGGAGCTGTTTTTT,CASSVGTAGELFF
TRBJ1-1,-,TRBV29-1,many,TGCAGCGTGAGCAGAAGTACCAACACTGAAGCTTTCTTT,CSVSRSTNTEAFF
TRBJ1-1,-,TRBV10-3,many,TGTGCCATCAGAAAACAGGTGAACACTGAAGCTTTCTTT,CAIRKQVNTEAFF
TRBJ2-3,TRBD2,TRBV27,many,TGTGCCAGCAGTTTCGGGGAGCGGGAGGGTAAAGATACGCAGTATTTT,CASSFGEREGKDTQYF
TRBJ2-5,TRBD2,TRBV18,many,TGTGCCAGCTCAACCGGGACTAGCGGACCTATCCGCCAAGAGACCCAGTACTTC,CASSTGTSGPIRQETQYF
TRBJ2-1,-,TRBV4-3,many,TGCGCCAGCAGCCAAGGGGCGGCCTCCTACAATGAGCAGTTCTTC,CASSQGAASYNEQFF
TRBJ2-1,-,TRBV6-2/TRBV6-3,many,TGTGCCAGCAGACCCACCGCTACGGGAGTGGAGTTCTTC,CASRPTATGVEFF
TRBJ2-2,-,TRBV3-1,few,TGTGCCAGCAGCCAACACAACACCGGGGAGCTGTTTTTT,CASSQHNTGELFF
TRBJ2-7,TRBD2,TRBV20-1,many,TGCAGTGCTCCCCCGGGACTAGCGGGAGACCACGAGCAGTACTTC,CSAPPGLAGDHEQYF
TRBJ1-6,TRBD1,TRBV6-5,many,TGTGCCAGCAGACGACAGGGGGATTCACCCCTCCACTTT,CASRRQGDSPLHF
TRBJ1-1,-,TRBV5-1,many,TGCGCCAGCAGCGTCTACAGGGACGCCACTGAAGCTTTCTTT,CASSVYRDATEAFF